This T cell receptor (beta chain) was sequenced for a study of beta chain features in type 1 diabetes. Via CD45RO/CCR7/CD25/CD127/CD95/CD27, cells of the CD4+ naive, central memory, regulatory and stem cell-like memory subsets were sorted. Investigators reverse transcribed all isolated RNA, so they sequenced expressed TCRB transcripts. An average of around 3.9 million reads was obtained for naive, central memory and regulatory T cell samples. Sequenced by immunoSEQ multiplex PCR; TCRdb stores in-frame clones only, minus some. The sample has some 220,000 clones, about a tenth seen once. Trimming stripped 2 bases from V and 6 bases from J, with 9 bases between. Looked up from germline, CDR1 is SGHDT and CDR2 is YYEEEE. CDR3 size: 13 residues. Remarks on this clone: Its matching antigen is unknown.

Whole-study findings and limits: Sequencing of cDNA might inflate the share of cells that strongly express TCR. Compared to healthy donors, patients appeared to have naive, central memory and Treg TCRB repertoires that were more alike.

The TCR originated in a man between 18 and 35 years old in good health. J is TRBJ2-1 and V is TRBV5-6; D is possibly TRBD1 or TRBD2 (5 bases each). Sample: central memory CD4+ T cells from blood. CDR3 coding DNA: TGTGCCAGCAGCTTCGGGGCGGGCAATGAGCAGTTCTTC. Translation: CASSFGAGNEQFF.